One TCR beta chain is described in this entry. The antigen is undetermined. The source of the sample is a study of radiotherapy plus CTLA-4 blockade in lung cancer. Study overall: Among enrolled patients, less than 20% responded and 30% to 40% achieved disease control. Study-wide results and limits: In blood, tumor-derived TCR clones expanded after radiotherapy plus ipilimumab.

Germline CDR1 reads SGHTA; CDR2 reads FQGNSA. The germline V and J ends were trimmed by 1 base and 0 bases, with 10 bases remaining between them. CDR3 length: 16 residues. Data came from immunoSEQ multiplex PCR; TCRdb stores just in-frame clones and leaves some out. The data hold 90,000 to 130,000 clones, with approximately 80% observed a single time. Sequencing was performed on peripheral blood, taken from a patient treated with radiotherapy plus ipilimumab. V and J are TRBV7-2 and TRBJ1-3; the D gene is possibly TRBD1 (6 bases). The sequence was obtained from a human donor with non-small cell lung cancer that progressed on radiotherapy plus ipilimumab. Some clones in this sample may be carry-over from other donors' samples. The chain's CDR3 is CASSLVVGHSGNTIYF. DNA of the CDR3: TGTGCCAGCAGCTTAGTGGTGGGACACTCTGGAAACACCATATATTTT.